A selection of T cell receptor beta chains follows, all from one sample in a study of blood T cell repertoires in COVID-19. Profiling relied on immunoSEQ multiplex PCR, and the TCRdb table lists in-frame clones only, not all of them. The repertoire holds around 43,000 clones, with roughly 80% as singletons. Sequences were obtained from peripheral blood. These receptors all come from a human donor in a cohort sampled during active COVID-19. The CDR3 runs from the conserved cysteine through the conserved F or W. D genes are given only for firm matches. Only some rows state a clone size, as once, few, many or a class for expanded clones.

size: -
D: -
J: TRBJ2-2
V: TRBV5-1
CDR3: CASGPRVSDTGELFF
DNA: TGCGCCAGCGGGCCCAGGGTGTCGGACACCGGGGAGCTGTTTTTT

size: -
D: TRBD1
J: TRBJ2-3
V: TRBV5-1
CDR3: CASSLTGGYTDTQYF
DNA: TGCGCCAGCAGCTTAACAGGGGGCTACACAGATACGCAGTATTTT

size: -
D: TRBD1
J: TRBJ1-3
V: TRBV18
CDR3: CASSPVAGTGPSGNTIYF
DNA: TGTGCCAGCTCACCAGTGGCCGGGACAGGCCCCTCTGGAAACACCATATATTTT

size: -
D: TRBD2
J: TRBJ2-7
V: TRBV11-2
CDR3: CASSRAGGPYEQYF
DNA: TGTGCCAGCAGTCGCGCGGGAGGGCCCTACGAGCAGTACTTC

size: -
D: TRBD2
J: TRBJ2-7
V: TRBV3-1/TRBV3-2
CDR3: CASSPGLAGLAYEQYF
DNA: TGTGCCAGCAGCCCGGGACTAGCGGGACTTGCTTACGAGCAGTACTTC

size: many
D: -
J: TRBJ2-7
V: TRBV4-1
CDR3: CASSPRLVPNKHEQYF
DNA: TGCGCCAGCAGTCCTAGACTAGTCCCCAATAAGCACGAGCAGTACTTC

size: -
D: -
J: TRBJ1-4
V: TRBV28
CDR3: CASSSDIATNEKLFF
DNA: TGTGCCAGCAGTTCCGACATCGCAACTAATGAAAAACTGTTTTTT

size: -
D: TRBD2
J: TRBJ2-5
V: TRBV9
CDR3: CASSVAGGETQYF
DNA: TGTGCCAGCAGCGTAGCGGGAGGAGAGACCCAGTACTTC

size: -
D: -
J: TRBJ1-4
V: TRBV6-1
CDR3: CASSETGDILGEKLFF
DNA: TGTGCCAGCAGTGAAACTGGGGACATCTTGGGGGAAAAACTGTTTTTT

size: few
D: TRBD1
J: TRBJ1-2
V: TRBV19
CDR3: CASSLTGSKGYTF
DNA: TGTGCCAGTAGCCTGACAGGGTCTAAAGGCTACACCTTC

size: -
D: TRBD2
J: TRBJ2-1
V: TRBV7-9
CDR3: CASSTHGLAGGEEQFF
DNA: TGTGCCAGCAGCACCCACGGACTAGCGGGAGGTGAAGAGCAGTTCTTC

size: -
D: -
J: TRBJ1-6
V: TRBV30
CDR3: CAWGRARSPLHF
DNA: TGTGCCTGGGGCCGCGCCCGGTCACCCCTCCACTTT

size: -
D: -
J: TRBJ1-3
V: TRBV6-5
CDR3: CASSPDSSGNTIYF
DNA: TGTGCCAGCAGCCCAGACAGCTCTGGAAACACCATATATTTT

size: -
D: -
J: TRBJ1-3
V: TRBV3-1/TRBV3-2
CDR3: CASSRRGGGGNTIYF
DNA: TGTGCCAGCAGCCGTCGAGGGGGGGGCGGAAACACCATATATTTT

size: once
D: -
J: TRBJ2-7
V: TRBV2
CDR3: CASTNRFPGYEQYF
DNA: TGTGCCAGCACGAATAGATTTCCAGGGTACGAGCAGTACTTC

size: -
D: TRBD2
J: TRBJ2-2
V: TRBV5-1
CDR3: CASRGLAGGTGELFF
DNA: TGCGCCAGCAGGGGCCTAGCGGGAGGAACCGGGGAGCTGTTTTTT

size: -
D: TRBD1
J: TRBJ2-1
V: TRBV19
CDR3: CASSTDRSWGEQFF
DNA: TGTGCCAGTAGTACGGACAGGAGCTGGGGTGAGCAGTTCTTC

size: -
D: TRBD2
J: TRBJ2-1
V: TRBV4-2
CDR3: CASSQLRGVAGGNNEQFF
DNA: TGTGCCAGCAGCCAACTAAGAGGGGTAGCGGGAGGGAACAATGAGCAGTTCTTC

size: -
D: TRBD1
J: TRBJ1-4
V: TRBV11-2
CDR3: CASSLGGQGLNEKLFF
DNA: TGTGCCAGCAGCTTAGGAGGACAGGGACTTAATGAAAAACTGTTTTTT

size: -
D: TRBD1
J: TRBJ2-1
V: TRBV19
CDR3: CASRTGDEQFF
DNA: TGTGCCAGTAGGACAGGGGATGAGCAGTTCTTC

size: -
D: TRBD2
J: TRBJ2-1
V: TRBV19
CDR3: CASSPGLVPAYNEQFF
DNA: TGTGCCAGTAGTCCAGGACTAGTCCCGGCCTACAATGAGCAGTTCTTC

size: -
D: -
J: TRBJ2-1
V: TRBV3-1/TRBV3-2
CDR3: CASSQDPSDEQFF
DNA: TGTGCCAGCAGCCAAGATCCCTCGGATGAGCAGTTCTTC

size: -
D: -
J: TRBJ2-5
V: TRBV28
CDR3: CASSRGGKETQYF
DNA: TGTGCCAGCAGCCGTGGAGGAAAAGAGACCCAGTACTTC

size: -
D: -
J: TRBJ1-4
V: TRBV5-8
CDR3: CASSLGQALGDEKLFF
DNA: TGTGCCAGCAGCTTGGGACAGGCCTTAGGGGATGAAAAACTGTTTTTT

size: -
D: -
J: TRBJ1-2
V: TRBV2
CDR3: CASSDLGQRRTYGYTF
DNA: TGTGCCAGCAGTGATTTGGGGCAGCGAAGAACCTATGGCTACACCTTC

size: -
D: -
J: TRBJ1-5
V: TRBV10-3
CDR3: CAISERGFEPQHF
DNA: TGTGCCATCAGTGAGAGGGGCTTTGAGCCCCAGCATTTT

size: -
D: TRBD2
J: TRBJ2-1
V: TRBV12-3/TRBV12-4
CDR3: CASSLAAGDEQFF
DNA: TGTGCCAGCAGTTTAGCGGCGGGAGATGAGCAGTTCTTC